One T cell receptor (beta chain) is described in this entry. The sample is drawn from a study of blood T cell repertoires in COVID-19. Study summary: Both acute and convalescent COVID-19 samples were obtained from the United States, Italy and Spain.

Study processing details: Amplification from reference gene primers served as the basis for estimated nucleated cell counts. TCRdb's table, derived via immunoSEQ multiplex PCR, lists solely in-frame clones and lacks some. Clone size and the V and J calls come from that table; the DNA yielded D and trimming. The sample has about 250,000 clones, approximately 90% seen once. V was clipped by 4 bases and J by 2 bases; unmatched bases: 3. Germline CDR1 LGHNA, CDR2 YSLEER. The CDR3 loop spans 16 amino acids. V is TRBV4-3 and J is TRBJ2-6; 9 bases align to TRBD1. The material sequenced was peripheral blood. This TCR came from a woman aged 30 to 39 with active or convalescent COVID-19. The DNA for the CDR3 is TGCGCCAGCAGCCGGGGACAGGGTACTGGGGCCAACGTCCTGACTTTC. It yields the protein CASSRGQGTGANVLTF.